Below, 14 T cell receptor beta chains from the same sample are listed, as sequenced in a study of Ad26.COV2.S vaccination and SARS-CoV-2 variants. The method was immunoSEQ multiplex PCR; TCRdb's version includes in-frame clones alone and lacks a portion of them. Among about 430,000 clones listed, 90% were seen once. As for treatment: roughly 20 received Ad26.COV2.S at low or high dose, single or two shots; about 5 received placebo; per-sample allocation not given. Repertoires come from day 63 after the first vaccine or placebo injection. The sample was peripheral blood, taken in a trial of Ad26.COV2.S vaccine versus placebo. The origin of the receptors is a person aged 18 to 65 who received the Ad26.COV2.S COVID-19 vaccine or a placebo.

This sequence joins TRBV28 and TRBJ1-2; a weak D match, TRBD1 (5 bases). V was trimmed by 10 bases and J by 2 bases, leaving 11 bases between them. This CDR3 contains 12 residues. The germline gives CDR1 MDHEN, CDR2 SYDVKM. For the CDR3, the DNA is TGTGCCACCGAGTCAGGGAACTATGGCTACACCTTC. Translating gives CATESGNYGYTF.

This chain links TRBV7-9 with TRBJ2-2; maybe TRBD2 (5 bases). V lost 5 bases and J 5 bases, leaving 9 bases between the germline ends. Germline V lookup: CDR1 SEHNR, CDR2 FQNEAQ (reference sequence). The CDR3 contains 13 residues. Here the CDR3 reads CASSGRGTGELFF. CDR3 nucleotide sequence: TGTGCCAGCAGCGGGAGAGGAACCGGGGAGCTGTTTTTT.

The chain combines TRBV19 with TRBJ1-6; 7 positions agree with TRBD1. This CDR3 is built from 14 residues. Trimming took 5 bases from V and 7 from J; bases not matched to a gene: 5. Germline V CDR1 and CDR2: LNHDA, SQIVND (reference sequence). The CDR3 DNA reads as TGTGCCAGTAGTCCAGAGGACAGGAATTCACCCCTCCACTTT. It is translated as CASSPEDRNSPLHF.

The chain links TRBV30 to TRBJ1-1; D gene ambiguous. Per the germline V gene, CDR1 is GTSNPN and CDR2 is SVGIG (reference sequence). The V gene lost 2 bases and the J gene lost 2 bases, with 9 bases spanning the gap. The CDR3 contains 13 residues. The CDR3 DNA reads TGTGCCTGGAGTCCAGGATTAAACACTGAAGCTTTCTTT. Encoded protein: CAWSPGLNTEAFF.

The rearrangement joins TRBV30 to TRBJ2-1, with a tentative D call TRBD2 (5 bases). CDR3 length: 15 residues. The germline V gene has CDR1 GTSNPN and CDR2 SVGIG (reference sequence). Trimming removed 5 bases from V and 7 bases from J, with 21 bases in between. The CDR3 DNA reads TGTGCCTGGCAATATGGGCTACGGGGTCGGAATGAGCAGTTCTTC. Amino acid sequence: CAWQYGLRGRNEQFF.

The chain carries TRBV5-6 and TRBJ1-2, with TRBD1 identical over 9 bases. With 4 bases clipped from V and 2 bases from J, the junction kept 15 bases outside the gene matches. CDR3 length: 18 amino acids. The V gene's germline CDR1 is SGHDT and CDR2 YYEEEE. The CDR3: CASSPNLYLGTGNYGYTF. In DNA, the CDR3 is TGTGCCAGCAGCCCTAATCTCTATTTAGGGACAGGGAACTATGGCTACACCTTC.

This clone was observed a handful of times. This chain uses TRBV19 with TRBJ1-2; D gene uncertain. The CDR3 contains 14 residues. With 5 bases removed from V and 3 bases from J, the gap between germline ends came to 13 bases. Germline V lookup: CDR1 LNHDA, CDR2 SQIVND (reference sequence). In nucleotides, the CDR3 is TGTGCCAGTAGTGGCTTGCCGATTTACTATGGCTACACCTTC. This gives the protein CASSGLPIYYGYTF. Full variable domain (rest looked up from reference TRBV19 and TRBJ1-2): DGGITQSPKYLFRKEGQNVTLSCEQNLNHDAMYWYRQDPGQGLRLIYYSQIVNDFQKGDIAEGYSVSREKKESFPLTVTSAQKNPTAFYLCASSGLPIYYGYTFGSGTRLTVV.

The CDR3 region has the DNA TGTGCCAGCAGCGTAACCGTTGCCAATGAGCAGTTCTTC. Its protein is CASSVTVANEQFF. The chain is built from TRBV9 and TRBJ2-1; D not resolved. CDR1 is SGDLS, CDR2 YYNGEE, per germline. The V end was cut by 1 base, the J end by 6 bases, with 8 bases between. This CDR3 comprises 13 residues. The full variable domain, its missing parts supplied by reference TRBV9 and TRBJ2-1, is DSGVTQTPKHLITATGQRVTLRCSPRSGDLSVYWYQQSLDQGLQFLIQYYNGEERAKGNILERFSAQQFPDLHSELNLSSLELGDSALYFCASSVTVANEQFFGPGTRLTVL.

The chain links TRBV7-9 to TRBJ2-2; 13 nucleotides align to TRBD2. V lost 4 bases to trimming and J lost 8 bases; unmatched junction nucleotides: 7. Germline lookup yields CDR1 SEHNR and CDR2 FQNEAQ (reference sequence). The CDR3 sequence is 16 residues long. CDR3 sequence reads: CASSWTSGSLQGELFF. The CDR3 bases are TGTGCCAGCAGCTGGACTAGCGGGAGTTTACAAGGGGAGCTGTTTTTT.

The CDR3 protein is CASSYLTTDRAEQYF. The CDR3 bases are TGTGCCAGCAGTTACCTTACTACGGACAGGGCAGAGCAGTACTTC. V usage is TRBV6-6 and J usage is TRBJ2-7; 8 nucleotides line up with TRBD1. The CDR3 sequence is 15 residues long. The germline gives CDR1 MNHNY, CDR2 SVGAGI (reference sequence). The junction had 10 bases not matched to a gene; V was cut back by 2 bases and J by 7 bases.

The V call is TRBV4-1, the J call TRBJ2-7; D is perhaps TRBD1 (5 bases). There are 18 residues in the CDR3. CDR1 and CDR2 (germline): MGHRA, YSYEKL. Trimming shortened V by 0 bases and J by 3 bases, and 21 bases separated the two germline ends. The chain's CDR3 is CASSQEGRVGIGDYEQYF. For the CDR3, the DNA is TGCGCCAGCAGCCAAGAGGGCAGGGTGGGAATCGGAGACTACGAGCAGTACTTC.

In nucleotides, the CDR3 is TGTGCCACCAGTGATGGGACAGACACTGAAGCTTTCTTT. Translating gives CATSDGTDTEAFF. The chain employs TRBV24-1 and TRBJ1-1, with TRBD1 identical over 7 bases. Losses at the gene ends were 3 bases for V and 3 bases for J; bases not matched to a gene: 0. Germline V gene lookup returns CDR1 KGHDR and CDR2 SFDVKD. This CDR3 comprises 13 residues.

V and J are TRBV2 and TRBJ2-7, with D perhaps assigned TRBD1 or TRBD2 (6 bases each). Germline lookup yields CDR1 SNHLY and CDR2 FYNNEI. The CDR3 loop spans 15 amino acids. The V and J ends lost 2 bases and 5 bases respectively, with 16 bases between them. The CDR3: CASSERGEETDEQYF. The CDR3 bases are TGTGCCAGCAGTGAAAGGGGGGAAGAAACTGACGAGCAGTACTTC.

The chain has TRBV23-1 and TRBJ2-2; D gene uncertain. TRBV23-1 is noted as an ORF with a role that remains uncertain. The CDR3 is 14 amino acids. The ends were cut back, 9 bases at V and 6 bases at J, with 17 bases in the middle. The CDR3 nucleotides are TGCGCCAGATCTAGGTTGAAACCCCCCGGGGAGCTGTTTTTT. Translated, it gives CARSRLKPPGELFF.